These 11 T cell receptor beta chains originate from one sample sequenced in a study of CD8 T cells in ankylosing spondylitis. TCRdb re-derived calls from the 5' RACE reads in MiXCR, one entry per CDR3 protein. The top ten clones hold roughly 12% of a sample with roughly 150,000 distinct CDR3 sequences, approximately 7.3% of them seen once. Input material: blood, either unsorted or a sorted T cell fraction (not recorded which). The receptors come from a female donor with ankylosing spondylitis or in good health (not recorded which).

This clonotype occurred many times. The V call is TRBV20-1, the J call TRBJ2-1; 9 positions agree with TRBD2. The junction had 5 bases not matched to a gene; V was cut back by 1 base and J by 1 base. This CDR3 contains 16 residues. Germline loops: CDR1 DFQATT, CDR2 SNEGSKA (reference sequence). CDR3 bases: TGCAGTGCTAGAGTGTCGCGGGGGGGTTCCTACAATGAGCAGTTCTTC. Its protein product is CSARVSRGGSYNEQFF.

This clonotype was observed at least ten times. The genes are TRBV12-3 or TRBV12-4 and TRBJ1-5; maybe TRBD1 (5 bases). The CDR3 contains 14 residues. Trimming pared 2 bases from V and 5 bases from J, leaving 10 bases between. CDR3 region: CASSLFLGDQPQHF. CDR3 in DNA: TGTGCCAGCAGTTTATTCTTGGGGGATCAGCCCCAGCATTTT.

This clonotype was seen repeatedly, ten times or more. The rearrangement uses TRBV7-9 and TRBJ2-3; a weak D match, TRBD1 (6 bases). Trimming cost V 5 bases and J 6 bases, with 9 bases left between them. Germline V gene lookup returns CDR1 SEHNR and CDR2 FQNEAQ (reference sequence). The CDR3 sequence is 12 residues long. Here the CDR3 DNA reads TGTGCCAGCAGCACAGGGTCGGATACGCAGTATTTT. The encoded protein is CASSTGSDTQYF.

This clonotype was seen at least ten times. The rearrangement links TRBV5-1 to TRBJ2-7, with a weak D call TRBD1 (6 bases). V lost 4 bases and J lost 6, with 14 bases in between. Germline V CDR1 and CDR2: SGHRS, YFSETQ. CDR3 length equals 13 residues. The CDR3 bases are TGCGCCAGCAGCCGGGACACCGGGCTCGAGCAGTACTTC. Protein product: CASSRDTGLEQYF.

The chain couples TRBV19 to TRBJ1-1; D is ambiguous. Germline V gene data show CDR1 as LNHDA and CDR2 as SQIVND (reference sequence). The V gene lost 5 bases and the J gene lost 3 bases, with 10 bases spanning the gap. This CDR3 spans 13 amino acids. CDR3 bases: TGTGCCAGTAGTGTCAAAAGTTACACTGAAGCTTTCTTT. Protein: CASSVKSYTEAFF.

Regarding this clonotype: A much larger clone differs by one base, so this may be a read error. The chain couples TRBV27 to TRBJ2-7, with TRBD1 identical over 11 bases. The V gene's germline CDR1 is MNHEY and CDR2 SMNVEV (reference sequence). The CDR3 spans 13 residues. Trimming at V came to 4 bases and at J to 6 bases, leaving 2 bases not matched to a gene. CDR3 protein: CASSWDRGAEQYF. The CDR3 DNA is TGTGCCAGCAGTTGGGACAGGGGGGCCGAGCAGTACTTC.

This clonotype was recorded many times. The chain carries TRBV12-3 or TRBV12-4 and TRBJ2-7, with D perhaps matching TRBD2 (6 bases). Trimming took off 1 base at V and 7 bases at J, with 11 bases between the two ends. There are 13 residues in the CDR3. Here the CDR3 DNA reads TGTGCCAGCAGTTTAGAACTAGCTGGAGAGCAGTACTTC. Protein sequence: CASSLELAGEQYF.

This clonotype occurred many times. This sequence joins TRBV6-2 or TRBV6-3 and TRBJ2-5, with D uncertain. The CDR3 spans 12 residues. The V gene's germline CDR1 is MNHEY and CDR2 SVGEGT. Trimming removed 6 bases at V and 5 bases at J, with 10 bases between. The CDR3 DNA reads TGTGCCAGCAGAACTTTAAGGGAGACCCAGTACTTC. Amino acids: CASRTLRETQYF.

This clonotype came up many times. The gene calls are TRBV7-3 and TRBJ2-2; 9 bases map to TRBD1. The CDR3 totals 16 residues. Germline V lookup: CDR1 SGHTA, CDR2 FQGTGA. V shed 2 bases and J 7 bases; nucleotides not matched to a gene: 8. CDR3 region: CASSLLGQGSSGELFF. The CDR3 nucleotides are TGTGCCAGCAGCTTACTGGGACAGGGTTCGAGCGGGGAGCTGTTTTTT.

This clonotype was detected ten times or more. The V gene is TRBV5-1, the J gene TRBJ1-1; TRBD1 might be the D (6 bases). Germline V gives CDR1 SGHRS, CDR2 YFSETQ. Trimming stripped 4 bases from V and 2 bases from J, with 12 bases between. The CDR3 sequence is 14 residues long. The CDR3 bases are TGCGCCAGCAGCCCGACAGGAGATAACACTGAAGCTTTCTTT. Encoded protein: CASSPTGDNTEAFF.

At least ten counts were recorded for this clonotype. The chain links TRBV20-1 to TRBJ1-1; D call uncertain. Trimming took 0 bases from V and 7 from J, leaving 12 bases between them. CDR1 DFQATT and CDR2 SNEGSKA come from the germline V gene (reference sequence). This CDR3 has 13 residues. The CDR3 region has the DNA TGCAGTGCTAGAGATCCGACCCCGGGTGAAGCTTTCTTT. Residues: CSARDPTPGEAFF.